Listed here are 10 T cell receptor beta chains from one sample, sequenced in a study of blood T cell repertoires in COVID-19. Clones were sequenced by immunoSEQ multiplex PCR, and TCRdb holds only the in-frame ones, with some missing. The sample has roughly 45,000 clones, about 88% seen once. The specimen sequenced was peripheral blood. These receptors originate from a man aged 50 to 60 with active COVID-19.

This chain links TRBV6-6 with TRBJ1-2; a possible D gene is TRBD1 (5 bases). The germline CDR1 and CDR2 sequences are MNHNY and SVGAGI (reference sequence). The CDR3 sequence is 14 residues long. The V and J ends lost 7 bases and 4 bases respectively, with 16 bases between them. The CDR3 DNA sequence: TGTGCCAGCACTCCAGGGTCCTCGCTCTATGGCTACACCTTC. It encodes CASTPGSSLYGYTF.

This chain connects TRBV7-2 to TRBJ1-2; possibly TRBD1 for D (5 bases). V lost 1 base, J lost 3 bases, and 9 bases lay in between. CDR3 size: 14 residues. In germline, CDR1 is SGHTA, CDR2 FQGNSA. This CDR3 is CASSLGGADYGYTF. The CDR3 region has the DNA TGTGCCAGCAGCTTAGGGGGCGCGGACTATGGCTACACCTTC.

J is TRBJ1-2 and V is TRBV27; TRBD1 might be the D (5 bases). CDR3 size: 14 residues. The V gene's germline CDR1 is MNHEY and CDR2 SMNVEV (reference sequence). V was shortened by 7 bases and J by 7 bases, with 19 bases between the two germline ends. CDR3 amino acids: CASNTNPSRVGYTF. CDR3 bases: TGTGCCAGCAACACTAACCCATCCAGGGTTGGCTACACCTTC.

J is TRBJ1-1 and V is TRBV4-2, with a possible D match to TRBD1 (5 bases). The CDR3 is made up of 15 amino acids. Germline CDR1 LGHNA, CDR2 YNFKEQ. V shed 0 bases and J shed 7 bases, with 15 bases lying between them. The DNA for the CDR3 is TGTGCCAGCAGCCAAGACTCCGGGGGAGTGAGTGAAGCTTTCTTT. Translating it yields CASSQDSGGVSEAFF.

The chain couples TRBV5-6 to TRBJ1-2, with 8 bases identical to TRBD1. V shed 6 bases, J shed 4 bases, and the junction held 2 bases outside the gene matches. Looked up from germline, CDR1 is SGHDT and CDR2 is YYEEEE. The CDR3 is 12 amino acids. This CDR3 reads CASKGQGYGYTF. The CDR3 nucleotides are TGTGCCAGCAAAGGACAGGGCTATGGCTACACCTTC.

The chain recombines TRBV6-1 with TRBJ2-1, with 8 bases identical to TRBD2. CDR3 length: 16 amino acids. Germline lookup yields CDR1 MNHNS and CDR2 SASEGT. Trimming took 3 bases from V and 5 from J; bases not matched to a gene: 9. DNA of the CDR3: TGTGCCAGCAGTGAGCCTTTAGCGGGGTGGGACAATGAGCAGTTCTTC. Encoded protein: CASSEPLAGWDNEQFF.

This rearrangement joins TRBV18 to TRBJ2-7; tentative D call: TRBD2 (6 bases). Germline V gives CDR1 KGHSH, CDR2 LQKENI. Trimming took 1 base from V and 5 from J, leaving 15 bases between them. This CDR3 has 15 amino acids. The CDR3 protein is CASSPRRGIRHEQYF. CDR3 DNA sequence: TGTGCCAGCTCACCACGGAGGGGAATACGCCACGAGCAGTACTTC.

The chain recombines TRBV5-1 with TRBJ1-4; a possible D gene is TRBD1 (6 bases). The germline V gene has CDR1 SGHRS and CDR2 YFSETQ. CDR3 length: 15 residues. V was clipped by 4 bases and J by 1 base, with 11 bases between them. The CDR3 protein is CASSRSRGTNEKLFF. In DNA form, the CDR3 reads TGCGCCAGCAGCCGCTCCAGGGGAACTAATGAAAAACTGTTTTTT.

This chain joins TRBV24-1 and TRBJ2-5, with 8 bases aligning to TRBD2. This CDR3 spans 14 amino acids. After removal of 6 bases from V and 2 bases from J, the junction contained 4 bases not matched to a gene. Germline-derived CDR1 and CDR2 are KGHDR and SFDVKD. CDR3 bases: TGTGCCACCAGTTCCTCGGGGGGGCAAGAGACCCAGTACTTC. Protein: CATSSSGGQETQYF.

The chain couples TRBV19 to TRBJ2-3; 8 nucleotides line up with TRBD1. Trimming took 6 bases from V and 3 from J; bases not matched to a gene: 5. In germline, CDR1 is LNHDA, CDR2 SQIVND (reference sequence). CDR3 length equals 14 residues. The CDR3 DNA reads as TGTGCCAGTAGGGTGAACAGGGGGACAGATACGCAGTATTTT. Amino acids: CASRVNRGTDTQYF.